This record concerns one TCR beta chain sequence. This entry is derived from a study of blood T cell repertoires in COVID-19. Study background: Samples of COVID-19 (acute and convalescent) were obtained from the United States, Italy and Spain. PBMCs, B-cell-depleted T cells, or T cells provided the cDNA or gDNA that made up the material.

The CDR3 runs 10 residues. From germline, CDR1 is GTSNPN and CDR2 SVGIG (reference sequence). As originally analysed: Cell counts per sample came from amplifying reference gene primers. Generated by immunoSEQ multiplex PCR, the TCRdb table keeps only in-frame clones and is missing some. Clone size and V and J calls were adopted from that table, with D and trimming inferred from the DNA. The sample records about 170,000 clones, about 93% being singletons. This sequence was found in a woman in her forties or fifties with acute or convalescent COVID-19. Sequencing was done on a sample of peripheral blood. V usage is TRBV30 and J usage is TRBJ2-1; D not resolved. The CDR3 DNA reads as TGTGCGTTGACAAAAGTAGAGCAGTTCTTC. Amino acid sequence: CALTKVEQFF.